The source of this T cell receptor beta chain is a study of T-cell memory formation after mild COVID-19. Study-wide results and limits: The study found balanced CD4/CD8 in clones contracting day 15 to 85 and a CD4+ lean in later expanders.

CDR3 size: 16 residues. V lost 3 bases, J lost 3 bases, and 16 bases lay in between. Germline assignment: CDR1 MGHRA and CDR2 YSYEKL. TCRdb re-called the 5' RACE reads with MiXCR, one entry per CDR3 protein. The data contain about 420,000 distinct CDR3 sequences, 23% of them singletons. Only a few counts were recorded for this clonotype. Its antigen remains unknown. The rearrangement uses TRBV4-1 and TRBJ2-3; either TRBD1 or TRBD2 may supply D (5 bases each). Sequenced sample: PBMCs or a T cell subset sorted from them (not recorded which). This TCR was sampled from an adult woman who had mild COVID-19 (a few samples of this study predate the infection). Cell type and time point are not known. DNA for the CDR3: TGCGCCAGCAGCCAGGGGGATGGGTATCTGACAGATACGCAGTATTTT. Its translation: CASSQGDGYLTDTQYF.